This TCR beta chain was retrieved from a study of T cell repertoires in cytomegalovirus infection. Study in general: Researchers turned to recently identified HLA-C-restricted CMV epitopes as well as well-studied HLA-B-restricted ones. CMV infection and matching HLA type were both indicated by public TCR beta signatures. Study-wide findings and caveats: Cumulative public TCR beta family frequency identified CMV carriers with the relevant HLA.

In regard to this clonotype: What it binds is unknown.

TCRdb fed the reads into MiXCR, producing one record per CDR3 protein. Counted here are roughly 920,000 distinct CDR3 sequences, around 32% occurring once; the ten biggest clones make up 10% to 15%. Per the germline V gene, CDR1 is MDHEN and CDR2 is SYDVKM. There are 11 residues in the CDR3. V was trimmed by 3 bases and J by 7 bases, leaving 4 bases between them. The sample in question was cultured CD8+ T cells from PBMCs, obtained from culture after CMV antigen stimulation. The chain links TRBV28 to TRBJ1-3; unclear D gene. This TCR was recovered from a human donor in good health (CMV status not recorded). Some clones in this sample may be carry-over from other donors' samples. CDR3 coding DNA: TGTGCCAGCAGTTTGGCCAACACCATATATTTT. Residues: CASSLANTIYF.